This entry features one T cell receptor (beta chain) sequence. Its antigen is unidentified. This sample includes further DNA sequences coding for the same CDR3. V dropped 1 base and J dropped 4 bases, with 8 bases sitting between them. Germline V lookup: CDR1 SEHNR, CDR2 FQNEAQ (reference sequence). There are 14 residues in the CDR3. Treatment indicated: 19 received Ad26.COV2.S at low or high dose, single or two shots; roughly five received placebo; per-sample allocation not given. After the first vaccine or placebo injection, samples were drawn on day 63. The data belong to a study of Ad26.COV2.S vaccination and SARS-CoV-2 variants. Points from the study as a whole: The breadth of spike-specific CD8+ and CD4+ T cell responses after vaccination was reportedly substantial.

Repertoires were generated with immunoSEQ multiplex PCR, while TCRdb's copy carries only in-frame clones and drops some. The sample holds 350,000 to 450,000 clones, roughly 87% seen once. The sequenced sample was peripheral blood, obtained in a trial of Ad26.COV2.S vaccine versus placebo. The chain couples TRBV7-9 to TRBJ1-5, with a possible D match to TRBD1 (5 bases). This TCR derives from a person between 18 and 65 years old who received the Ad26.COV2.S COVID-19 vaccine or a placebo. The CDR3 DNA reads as TGTGCCAGCAGCTTAGGTGGGGGAAATCAGCCCCAGCATTTT. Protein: CASSLGGGNQPQHF.